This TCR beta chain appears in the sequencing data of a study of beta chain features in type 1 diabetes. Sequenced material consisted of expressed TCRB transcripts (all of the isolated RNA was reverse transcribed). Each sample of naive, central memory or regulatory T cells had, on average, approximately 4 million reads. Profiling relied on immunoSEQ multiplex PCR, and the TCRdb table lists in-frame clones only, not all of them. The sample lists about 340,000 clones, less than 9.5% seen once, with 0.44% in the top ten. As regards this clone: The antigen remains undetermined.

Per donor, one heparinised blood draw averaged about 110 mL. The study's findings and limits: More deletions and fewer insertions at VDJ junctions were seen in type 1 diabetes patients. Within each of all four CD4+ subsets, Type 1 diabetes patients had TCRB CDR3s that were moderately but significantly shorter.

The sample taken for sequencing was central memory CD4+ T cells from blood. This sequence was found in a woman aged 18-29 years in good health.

CDR3 protein: CATSQRTGGEQFF. The CDR3 DNA is TGTGCCACCAGCCAAAGAACAGGGGGCGAGCAGTTCTTC. The chain employs TRBV15 and TRBJ2-1; TRBD1 aligns across 9 bases. This CDR3 comprises 13 residues. V trimming: 5 bases; J trimming: 10 bases; junction bases outside the gene matches: 6. From germline, CDR1 is LNHNV and CDR2 YYDKDF (reference sequence).